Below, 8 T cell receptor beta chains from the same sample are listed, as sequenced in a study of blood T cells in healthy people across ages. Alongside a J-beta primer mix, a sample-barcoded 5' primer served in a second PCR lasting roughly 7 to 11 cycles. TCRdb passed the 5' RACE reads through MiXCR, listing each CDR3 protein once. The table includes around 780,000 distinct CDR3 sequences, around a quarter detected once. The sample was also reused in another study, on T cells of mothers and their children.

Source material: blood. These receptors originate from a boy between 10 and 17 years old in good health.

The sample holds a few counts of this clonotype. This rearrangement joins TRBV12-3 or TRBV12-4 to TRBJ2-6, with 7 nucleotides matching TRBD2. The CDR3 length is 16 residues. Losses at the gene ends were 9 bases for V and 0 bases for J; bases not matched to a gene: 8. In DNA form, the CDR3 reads TGTGCCAGTTGGCGGGGGTTTTCCTCTGGGGCCAACGTCCTGACTTTC. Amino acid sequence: CASWRGFSSGANVLTF.

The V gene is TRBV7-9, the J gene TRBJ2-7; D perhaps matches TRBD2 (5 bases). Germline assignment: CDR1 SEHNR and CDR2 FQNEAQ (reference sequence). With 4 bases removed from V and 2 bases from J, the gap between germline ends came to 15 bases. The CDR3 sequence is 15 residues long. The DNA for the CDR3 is TGTGCCAGCAGCTCCAGCGAGGGCACGACCTACGAGCAGTACTTC. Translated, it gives CASSSSEGTTYEQYF.

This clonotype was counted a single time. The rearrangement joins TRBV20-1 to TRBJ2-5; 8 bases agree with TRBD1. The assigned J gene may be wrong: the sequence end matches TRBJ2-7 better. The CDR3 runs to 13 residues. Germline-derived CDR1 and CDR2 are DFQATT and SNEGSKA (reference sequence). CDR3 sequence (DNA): TGCAGTGCCCGAGACAGGGGTGGGGGCGAGCAGTACTTC. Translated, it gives CSARDRGGGEQYF.

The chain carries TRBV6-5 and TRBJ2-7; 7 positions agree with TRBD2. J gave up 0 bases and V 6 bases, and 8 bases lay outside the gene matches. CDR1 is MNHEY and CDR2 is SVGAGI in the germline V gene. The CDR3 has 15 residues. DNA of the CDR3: TGTGCCAGCAGCCCAGCGGGGCCAAGCTCCTACGAGCAGTACTTC. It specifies CASSPAGPSSYEQYF.

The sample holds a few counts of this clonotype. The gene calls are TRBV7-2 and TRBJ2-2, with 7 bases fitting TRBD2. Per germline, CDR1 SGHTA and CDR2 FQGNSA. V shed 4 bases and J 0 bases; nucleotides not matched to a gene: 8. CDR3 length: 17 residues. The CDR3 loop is CASSSRERGTNTGELFF. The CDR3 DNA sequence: TGTGCCAGCAGCTCGAGGGAGCGGGGAACGAACACCGGGGAGCTGTTTTTT.

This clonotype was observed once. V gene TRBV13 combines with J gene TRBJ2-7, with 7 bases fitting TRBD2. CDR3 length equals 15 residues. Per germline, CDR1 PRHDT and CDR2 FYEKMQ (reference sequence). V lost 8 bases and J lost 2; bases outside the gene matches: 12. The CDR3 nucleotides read TGTGCCAGCGGTCAGGCAGCGGGGAGACCCTACGAGCAGTACTTC. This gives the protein CASGQAAGRPYEQYF.

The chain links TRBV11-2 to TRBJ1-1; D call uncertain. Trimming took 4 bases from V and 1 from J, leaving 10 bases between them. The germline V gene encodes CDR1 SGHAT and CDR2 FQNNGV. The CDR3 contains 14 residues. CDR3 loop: CASSSPPTNTEAFF. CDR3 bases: TGTGCCAGCAGCTCCCCGCCGACGAACACTGAAGCTTTCTTT.

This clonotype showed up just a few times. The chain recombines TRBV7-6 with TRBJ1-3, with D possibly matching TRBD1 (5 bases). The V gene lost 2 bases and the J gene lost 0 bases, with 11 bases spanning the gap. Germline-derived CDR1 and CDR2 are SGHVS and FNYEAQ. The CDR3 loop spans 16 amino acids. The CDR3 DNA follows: TGTGCCAGCAGCTTAAAGGGGATGTTCTCTGGAAACACCATATATTTT. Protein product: CASSLKGMFSGNTIYF.